This TCR beta chain was captured in a study of blood T cell repertoires in COVID-19. Repertoires were generated with immunoSEQ multiplex PCR, while TCRdb's copy carries only in-frame clones and drops some. In the table there are about 150,000 clones, 70% to 90% of which are singletons. Looked up from germline, CDR1 is SGDLS and CDR2 is YYNGEE. Trimming removed 0 bases from V and 3 bases from J; junction bases left unmatched: 6. The CDR3 loop spans 17 amino acids. This TCR was recovered from a woman aged 45-60 years who had recovered from COVID-19. This chain connects TRBV9 to TRBJ1-6, with 7 nucleotides matching TRBD1. Sequencing input: PBMCs or T cells enriched from blood (not recorded which). The CDR3 region is CASSVEKDRSYNSPLHF. CDR3 DNA: TGTGCCAGCAGCGTAGAAAAGGACAGGAGCTATAATTCACCCCTCCACTTT.